A single sample is the source of the 26 T cell receptor beta chains below, sequenced in a study of cytomegalovirus exposure and HLA in healthy donors. It was with 60 Vbeta and 13 Jbeta primers that the PCR ran. Only in-frame clones appear in the TCRdb table, and some are missing; sequencing was by immunoSEQ multiplex PCR. The table shows about 180,000 clones, with over 65% occurring only once. The sequencing sample was made of PBMCs. The receptors derive from a man aged 18-30 years in good health and CMV-seronegative.

The chain's CDR3 is CASSLYRGQGRSYEQYF. The CDR3 DNA reads as TGTGCCAGCAGTTTATACCGGGGACAGGGGCGCTCCTACGAGCAGTACTTC. The V call is TRBV28, the J call TRBJ2-7, with 10 positions matching TRBD1. The CDR3 contains 17 residues. The J segment lost 0 bases and the V segment lost 1 base, leaving 6 bases of the junction unmatched. The germline gives CDR1 MDHEN, CDR2 SYDVKM.

The J gene is TRBJ1-1, the V gene TRBV5-1; D remains ambiguous. Germline V gene lookup returns CDR1 SGHRS and CDR2 YFSETQ. Trimming cost V 0 bases and J 0 bases, with 12 bases left between them. The CDR3 loop spans 16 amino acids. CDR3 nucleotide sequence: TGCGCCAGCAGCTTGGGTCCAATAGCCCTGAACACTGAAGCTTTCTTT. It is translated as CASSLGPIALNTEAFF.

This clone was seen a few times. The gene calls are TRBV6-5 and TRBJ2-5; D gene uncertain. The V end lost 0 bases, the J end lost 2 bases, and 7 bases lay between the germline ends. CDR3 size: 14 residues. Germline V gives CDR1 MNHEY, CDR2 SVGAGI. The CDR3 sequence: CASSYSAGQETQYF. The CDR3 DNA follows: TGTGCCAGCAGTTACTCCGCAGGACAAGAGACCCAGTACTTC.

This sequence joins TRBV30 and TRBJ1-5, with TRBD1 as a possible D gene (6 bases). V was clipped by 1 base and J by 11 bases, with 21 bases between them. Looked up from germline, CDR1 is GTSNPN and CDR2 is SVGIG (reference sequence). The CDR3 covers 15 residues. The DNA of the CDR3 is TGTGCCTGGAGTGACCCGACAGGCCGGTTCCTGGCCCAGCATTTT. Residues: CAWSDPTGRFLAQHF.

The chain carries TRBV13 and TRBJ1-3; a possible D gene is TRBD1 (5 bases). V was pared by 7 bases and J by 1 base, with 11 bases between. From germline, CDR1 is PRHDT and CDR2 FYEKMQ (reference sequence). The CDR3 is made up of 14 amino acids. The CDR3 spells CASTSGGSGNTIYF. CDR3 sequence (DNA): TGTGCCAGCACCTCCGGGGGTTCTGGAAACACCATATATTTT.

The chain recombines TRBV30 with TRBJ1-5; D remains ambiguous. CDR1 is GTSNPN and CDR2 is SVGIG in the germline V gene (reference sequence). The germline V and J ends were trimmed by 2 bases and 5 bases, with 10 bases remaining between them. The CDR3 sequence is 13 residues long. Here the CDR3 reads CAWSYSRDQPQHF. The CDR3 DNA reads TGTGCCTGGAGTTATTCCCGGGATCAGCCCCAGCATTTT. The full variable domain, completed using reference TRBV30 and TRBJ1-5, is SQTIHQWPATLVQPVGSPLSLECTVEGTSNPNLYWYRQAAGRGLQLLFYSVGIGQISSEVPQNLSASRPQDRQFILSSKKLLLSDSGFYLCAWSYSRDQPQHFGDGTRLSIL.

The chain employs TRBV11-2 and TRBJ1-1, with D uncertain. The V end lost 5 bases, the J end lost 2 bases, and 9 bases lay between the germline ends. Germline CDR1 is SGHAT and CDR2 is FQNNGV. This CDR3 has 13 residues. Here the CDR3 reads CASSLPLNTEAFF. The CDR3, as DNA: TGTGCCAGCAGCCTCCCGCTAAACACTGAAGCTTTCTTT.

The chain links TRBV19 to TRBJ2-5; TRBD1 matches 12 bases. This CDR3 has 16 residues. V gave up 1 base and J gave up 4 bases; unmatched junction bases: 4. From germline, CDR1 is LNHDA and CDR2 SQIVND (reference sequence). DNA of the CDR3: TGTGCCAGTAGTATAGTGGGGACAGGGGGCGGAGAGACCCAGTACTTC. Translated, it gives CASSIVGTGGGETQYF. The full variable domain, with the rest looked up from reference TRBV19 and TRBJ2-5, is DGGITQSPKYLFRKEGQNVTLSCEQNLNHDAMYWYRQDPGQGLRLIYYSQIVNDFQKGDIAEGYSVSREKKESFPLTVTSAQKNPTAFYLCASSIVGTGGGETQYFGPGTRLLVL.

The chain couples TRBV6-1 to TRBJ1-4; D not certain. This CDR3 has 14 residues. The V gene's germline CDR1 is MNHNS and CDR2 SASEGT. V was clipped by 6 bases and J by 8 bases, with 16 bases between them. For the CDR3, the DNA is TGTGCCAGCAGACCCAGCGTGCTAAAGGAAAAACTGTTTTTT. It yields the protein CASRPSVLKEKLFF.

This chain connects TRBV28 to TRBJ1-4; 9 positions agree with TRBD1. CDR1 and CDR2 from the germline V gene are MDHEN and SYDVKM. The CDR3 consists of 16 residues. The junction had 7 bases not matched to a gene; V was cut back by 6 bases and J by 2 bases. The DNA of the CDR3 is TGTGCCAGCAGAACAGGGGGCCTTATCACTAATGAAAAACTGTTTTTT. The encoded protein is CASRTGGLITNEKLFF.

J is TRBJ2-3 and V is TRBV5-1; TRBD1 agrees at 10 bases. Per germline, CDR1 SGHRS and CDR2 YFSETQ. With 5 bases clipped from V and 3 bases from J, the junction kept 3 bases outside the gene matches. The CDR3 consists of 14 residues. CDR3 nucleotide sequence: TGCGCCAGCAGGACAGGGGGCACTACAGATACGCAGTATTTT. Translation gives CASRTGGTTDTQYF.

The rearrangement links TRBV28 to TRBJ1-3; D is unresolved. CDR3 size: 13 residues. Germline CDR1 and CDR2: MDHEN and SYDVKM. V was clipped by 6 bases and J by 3 bases, with 9 bases between them. As DNA, the CDR3 is TGTGCCAGCAGGAGGGTCGTTGGAAACACCATATATTTT. Translating gives CASRRVVGNTIYF. Complete variable domain (other parts from reference TRBV28 and TRBJ1-3): DVKVTQSSRYLVKRTGEKVFLECVQDMDHENMFWYRQDPGLGLRLIYFSYDVKMKEKGDIPEGYSVSREKKERFSLILESASTNQTSMYLCASRRVVGNTIYFGEGSWLTVV.

The CDR3 protein is CASSYSSLSFYGYTF. For the CDR3, the DNA is TGTGCCAGCAGTTACTCGAGTTTGAGTTTCTATGGCTACACCTTC. The chain combines TRBV6-5 with TRBJ1-2, with unresolved D. CDR1 is MNHEY, CDR2 SVGAGI, per germline. The CDR3 runs 15 residues. V was trimmed by 0 bases and J by 4 bases, leaving 12 bases between them.

V gene TRBV19 combines with J gene TRBJ2-5; the D gene is possibly TRBD1 (6 bases). V lost 4 bases to trimming and J lost 2 bases, with 14 bases between them. CDR1 and CDR2 (germline): LNHDA, SQIVND (reference sequence). CDR3 length: 15 residues. The CDR3 sequence is CASSRGGRGQETQYF. The CDR3 DNA reads TGTGCCAGTAGTAGAGGGGGTAGGGGGCAAGAGACCCAGTACTTC.

This clone was seen a few times. The chain is built from TRBV6-4 and TRBJ2-1; 7 positions agree with TRBD2. The CDR3 totals 16 residues. Trimming at V came to 0 bases and at J to 0 bases, leaving 2 bases not matched to a gene. Per germline, CDR1 MRHNA and CDR2 SNTAGT. The chain's CDR3 is CASSDSGRSSYNEQFF. The CDR3 bases are TGTGCCAGCAGTGACTCCGGGAGGAGCTCCTACAATGAGCAGTTCTTC.

This clone has only a few counts. As DNA, the CDR3 is TGCGCCAGCAGCTTGCGGGGGATGGCCTCCTACGAGCAGTACTTC. Its protein product is CASSLRGMASYEQYF. The chain employs TRBV5-1 and TRBJ2-7; D perhaps matches TRBD2 (6 bases). V lost 1 base to trimming and J lost 0 bases, with 11 bases between them. In germline, CDR1 is SGHRS, CDR2 YFSETQ. The CDR3 is 15 amino acids.

The rearrangement joins TRBV2 to TRBJ2-7, with a weak D call TRBD1 (6 bases). This CDR3 is built from 13 residues. Germline V lookup: CDR1 SNHLY, CDR2 FYNNEI. Trimming took off 5 bases at V and 0 bases at J, with 8 bases between the two ends. The CDR3 DNA reads TGTGCCAGCAGTTTGGACAGCTCCTACGAGCAGTACTTC. It encodes CASSLDSSYEQYF.

This clone was detected only a few times. The J gene is TRBJ1-5, the V gene TRBV14, with 11 positions matching TRBD1. Germline loops: CDR1 SGHDN, CDR2 FVKESK. V shed 0 bases and J 4 bases; nucleotides not matched to a gene: 5. The CDR3 is 17 residues long. The CDR3 coding sequence is TGTGCCAGCAGCCAAGATAGGGGACAGGGGGGGAATCAGCCCCAGCATTTT. Translation: CASSQDRGQGGNQPQHF.

The genes are TRBV11-3 and TRBJ2-3; the D gene is possibly TRBD2 (6 bases). CDR3 length equals 14 residues. V dropped 5 bases and J dropped 6 bases, with 15 bases sitting between them. Germline V gives CDR1 SGHNT, CDR2 YENEEA. CDR3 protein: CASSVAGRMDTQYF. The CDR3 DNA follows: TGTGCCAGCAGCGTAGCCGGGAGAATGGATACGCAGTATTTT.

The genes are TRBV5-5 and TRBJ1-2; 7 bases map to TRBD1. Germline CDR1 SGHKS, CDR2 YYEKEE (reference sequence). V was pared by 1 base and J by 3 bases, with 3 bases of the junction left unmatched. The CDR3 runs to 14 residues. The CDR3 nucleotides are TGTGCCAGCAGCTTGAGCAGGGGGTACTATGGCTACACCTTC. Its protein is CASSLSRGYYGYTF.

V gene TRBV4-2 combines with J gene TRBJ2-5; possibly TRBD2 for D (5 bases). CDR1 is LGHNA, CDR2 YNFKEQ, per germline. V lost 4 bases to trimming and J lost 1 base, with 13 bases between them. The CDR3 runs to 15 residues. CDR3 amino acids: CASSPHPGSQETQYF. The DNA of the CDR3 is TGTGCCAGCAGCCCCCACCCGGGATCCCAAGAGACCCAGTACTTC.

Here the CDR3 reads CASSAGLAQTGELFF. Written as DNA, the CDR3 is TGTGCCAGCAGCGCGGGACTAGCGCAAACCGGGGAGCTGTTTTTT. This sequence joins TRBV9 and TRBJ2-2; 10 bases map to TRBD2. V was clipped by 3 bases and J by 5 bases; unmatched bases: 4. CDR1 and CDR2 from the germline V gene are SGDLS and YYNGEE. The CDR3 runs to 15 residues.

The chain uses TRBV28 and TRBJ1-2; D possibly corresponds to TRBD1 (5 bases). This CDR3 comprises 14 residues. V dropped 3 bases and J dropped 6 bases, with 14 bases sitting between them. Looked up from germline, CDR1 is MDHEN and CDR2 is SYDVKM. The CDR3 DNA sequence: TGTGCCAGCAGTTTGCTAGGGAGGGGACATGGCTACACCTTC. It is translated as CASSLLGRGHGYTF.

The chain couples TRBV7-9 to TRBJ2-3; TRBD1 agrees at 8 bases. Germline CDR1 and CDR2: SEHNR and FQNEAQ (reference sequence). This CDR3 region has 15 residues. With 3 bases clipped from V and 4 bases from J, the junction kept 6 bases outside the gene matches. The CDR3 DNA reads as TGTGCCAGCAGCTTTCCTGGACAGGGCGCAGATACGCAGTATTTT. Its protein is CASSFPGQGADTQYF.

The chain has TRBV18 and TRBJ2-7, with 8 bases fitting TRBD1. Germline V gene sequence: CDR1 KGHSH, CDR2 LQKENI. This CDR3 has 17 amino acids. With V trimmed by 0 bases and J by 0 bases, 7 bases remained unmatched. CDR3 loop: CASSPPFRQGTSYEQYF. CDR3 DNA: TGTGCCAGCTCACCACCGTTTAGACAGGGGACCTCCTACGAGCAGTACTTC.

This chain joins TRBV5-1 and TRBJ2-7; TRBD2 aligns across 10 bases. Per the germline V gene, CDR1 is SGHRS and CDR2 is YFSETQ. V was clipped by 1 base and J by 9 bases; unmatched bases: 7. There are 14 residues in the CDR3. The CDR3 DNA reads as TGCGCCAGCAGCTTGAGGCTAGCGGGAGCTGCGCAGTACTTC. Protein product: CASSLRLAGAAQYF.